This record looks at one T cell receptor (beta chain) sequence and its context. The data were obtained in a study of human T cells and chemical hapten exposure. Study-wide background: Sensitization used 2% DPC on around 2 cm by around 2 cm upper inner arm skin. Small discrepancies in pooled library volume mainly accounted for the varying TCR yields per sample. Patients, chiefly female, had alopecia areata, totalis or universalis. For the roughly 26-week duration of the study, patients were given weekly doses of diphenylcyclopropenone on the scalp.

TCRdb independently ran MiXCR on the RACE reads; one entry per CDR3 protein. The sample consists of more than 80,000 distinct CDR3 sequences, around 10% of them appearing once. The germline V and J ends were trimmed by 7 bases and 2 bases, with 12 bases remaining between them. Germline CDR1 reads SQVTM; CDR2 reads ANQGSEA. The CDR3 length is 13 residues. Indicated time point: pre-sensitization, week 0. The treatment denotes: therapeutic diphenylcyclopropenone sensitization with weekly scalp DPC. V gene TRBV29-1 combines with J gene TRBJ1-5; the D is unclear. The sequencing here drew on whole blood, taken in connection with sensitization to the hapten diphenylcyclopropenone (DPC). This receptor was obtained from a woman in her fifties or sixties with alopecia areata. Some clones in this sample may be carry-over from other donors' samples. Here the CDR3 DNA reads TGCAGCGCGATGCCTGGGGGCAATCAGCCCCAGCATTTT. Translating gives CSAMPGGNQPQHF.